Following are 9 T cell receptor beta chains from one sample sequenced in a study of T cells in Graves' hyperthyroidism and ophthalmopathy. Researchers took RNA transcripts and amplified the TCR beta CDR3 regions from them. Using the HTBI primer set, a first-round RT-PCR was run on the TCR CDR3. Via MiXCR, TCRdb re-called the multiplex PCR reads, giving one row per CDR3 protein. The table lists a few hundred thousand distinct CDR3 sequences, 46% of them singletons. Input material: peripheral blood or thyroid tissue (not recorded which). The receptors shown here come from an adult woman with Graves' disease, either hyperthyroidism or ophthalmopathy (not recorded which).

This chain connects TRBV12-3 or TRBV12-4 to TRBJ1-1; tentative D call: TRBD1 (6 bases). CDR3 length: 16 amino acids. Deletions cut 7 bases from V and 2 bases from J, with 20 bases between. CDR3 protein: CASTSRGLFINTEAFF. The CDR3 coding sequence is TGTGCCAGCACCTCCCGGGGGCTGTTTATAAACACTGAAGCTTTCTTT.

The chain links TRBV7-3 to TRBJ2-5; D may match TRBD1 or TRBD2 (5 bases each). V lost 6 bases, J lost 2 bases, and 13 bases lay in between. Germline CDR1 and CDR2: SGHTA and FQGTGA. CDR3 size: 14 residues. CDR3 DNA: TGTGCCAGCAGTTTACGAGGGGATCAAGAGACCCAGTACTTC. This sequence encodes CASSLRGDQETQYF. Complete variable domain (other parts from reference TRBV7-3 and TRBJ2-5): GAGVSQTPSNKVTEKGKYVELRCDPISGHTALYWYRQSLGQGPEFLIYFQGTGAADDSGLPNDRFFAVRPEGSVSTLKIQRTERGDSAVYLCASSLRGDQETQYFGPGTRLLVL.

The rearrangement joins TRBV14 to TRBJ2-2, with D maybe TRBD2 (7 bases). Looked up from germline, CDR1 is SGHDN and CDR2 is FVKESK. The CDR3 is made up of 16 amino acids. V gave up 4 bases and J gave up 7 bases, with 19 bases separating them. Written as DNA, the CDR3 is TGTGCCAGCAGCCCCCGGGGGGCCCCCTCGTTCGGGGAGCTGTTTTTT. It encodes CASSPRGAPSFGELFF.

CDR3 in amino acids: CASSASNRDYGYTF. CDR3 DNA: TGTGCCAGCAGTGCTAGCAATCGTGATTATGGCTACACCTTC. This chain connects TRBV2 to TRBJ1-2; D is uncertain. The germline V gene has CDR1 SNHLY and CDR2 FYNNEI. The length of the CDR3 is 14 residues. Trimming removed 4 bases from V and 5 bases from J, with 14 bases in between.

This clonotype was picked up a small number of times. This chain links TRBV7-2 with TRBJ1-6, with TRBD1 as a possible D gene (5 bases). The CDR3 sequence is 17 residues long. V was clipped by 1 base and J by 0 bases, with 10 bases between them. From germline, CDR1 is SGHTA and CDR2 FQGNSA. CDR3 sequence (DNA): TGTGCCAGCAGCTTAGGGCGGGGGAGCTCCTATAATTCACCCCTCCACTTT. Its translation: CASSLGRGSSYNSPLHF.

There are a few counts of this clonotype. The chain uses TRBV3-1 and TRBJ1-1; 9 bases match TRBD1. CDR3 length: 13 residues. V gave up 5 bases and J gave up 4 bases; unmatched junction bases: 2. Looked up from germline, CDR1 is LGHDT and CDR2 is YNNKEL (reference sequence). This CDR3 is CASSGTGTTEAFF. CDR3 coding DNA: TGTGCCAGCAGCGGGACAGGGACCACTGAAGCTTTCTTT.

Notes on this clonotype: A much larger clone differs from this one at a single base, so this may be a read error. It is likely a read error, because the conserved phenylalanine at the end of the CDR3 is missing. V is TRBV20-1 and J is TRBJ2-7, with 7 bases lining up with TRBD1. Looked up from germline, CDR1 is DFQATT and CDR2 is SNEGSKA (reference sequence). There are 14 residues in the CDR3. Trimming removed 7 bases from V and 1 base from J; junction bases left unmatched: 10. In DNA, the CDR3 is TGCAGTGTCCTGGACAGGAACCTATCCTACGAGCAGTACCTC. As protein: CSVLDRNLSYEQYL.

This clonotype was seen only once. The chain employs TRBV2 and TRBJ1-6; D not certain. V was shortened by 6 bases and J by 7 bases, with 13 bases between the two germline ends. The CDR3 consists of 14 residues. Germline V lookup: CDR1 SNHLY, CDR2 FYNNEI. In DNA, the CDR3 is TGTGCCAGCAGGGAGCATCCTGCGAATTCACCCCTCCACTTT. It yields the protein CASREHPANSPLHF.

Only a few counts were recorded for this clonotype. The CDR3: CASSSPDGSAEQYF. The CDR3 DNA reads as TGTGCCAGCAGTTCTCCCGACGGTAGCGCCGAGCAGTACTTC. The J gene is TRBJ2-7, the V gene TRBV27; a possible D gene is TRBD2 (5 bases). Germline V gives CDR1 MNHEY, CDR2 SMNVEV (reference sequence). Trimming left V 4 bases short and J 6 bases short, with 16 bases between. The length of the CDR3 is 14 residues.